This is a list of T cell receptor beta chains from one sample in a study of control samples from healthy donors and cancer patients. Assay used: immunoSEQ multiplex PCR; TCRdb lists only in-frame clones, some missing. Among 100,000 to 120,000 clones listed, approximately 88% were seen once. The specimen was PBMCs. These TCRs come from a woman aged 60-75 years with lung cancer. CDR3s include the opening cysteine and the closing phenylalanine or tryptophan. The D gene is left open where the match is weak. Clone size is shown for a subset of rows, as once, few, many or a class of expanded clone.

V gene: TRBV27; J gene: TRBJ1-1; D gene: NA; clone size: NA; CDR3 length: 15; CDR3 protein: CASSLRPGMNTEAFF; CDR3 DNA: TGTGCCAGCAGTTTAAGGCCCGGGATGAACACTGAAGCTTTCTTT
V gene: TRBV9; J gene: TRBJ1-5; D gene: NA; clone size: NA; CDR3 length: 14; CDR3 protein: CASSAEGYNQPQHF; CDR3 DNA: TGTGCCAGCAGTGCCGAGGGGTACAATCAGCCCCAGCATTTT
V gene: TRBV7-2; J gene: TRBJ2-7; D gene: NA; clone size: NA; CDR3 length: 13; CDR3 protein: CASSLVRGLEQYF; CDR3 DNA: TGTGCCAGCAGCTTAGTCCGGGGCCTCGAGCAGTACTTC
V gene: TRBV29-1; J gene: TRBJ2-4; D gene: TRBD2; clone size: once; CDR3 length: 19; CDR3 protein: CSVAPGLGRLHGAQNIQYF; CDR3 DNA: TGCAGCGTTGCCCCGGGACTAGGAAGGCTCCACGGAGCCCAAAACATTCAGTACTTC
V gene: TRBV5-1; J gene: TRBJ1-3; D gene: NA; clone size: once; CDR3 length: 15; CDR3 protein: CASSLGEYSGNTIYF; CDR3 DNA: TGCGCCAGCAGCTTGGGCGAGTACTCTGGAAACACCATATATTTT
V gene: TRBV5-5; J gene: TRBJ2-1; D gene: TRBD2; clone size: NA; CDR3 length: 17; CDR3 protein: CASSQSGGRLLYNEQFF; CDR3 DNA: TGTGCCAGCAGCCAAAGCGGGGGCCGTCTTCTCTACAATGAGCAGTTCTTC
V gene: TRBV6-5; J gene: TRBJ2-2; D gene: TRBD1; clone size: once; CDR3 length: 14; CDR3 protein: CASRVTGSTGELFF; CDR3 DNA: TGTGCCAGCAGGGTGACAGGGAGCACCGGGGAGCTGTTTTTT
V gene: TRBV6-1; J gene: TRBJ1-5; D gene: NA; clone size: NA; CDR3 length: 13; CDR3 protein: CANSPGSNQPQHF; CDR3 DNA: TGTGCCAACTCCCCTGGTTCCAATCAGCCCCAGCATTTT
V gene: TRBV9; J gene: TRBJ2-5; D gene: TRBD1; clone size: once; CDR3 length: 15; CDR3 protein: CASSVAGTGQETQYF; CDR3 DNA: TGTGCCAGCAGCGTCGCCGGGACAGGGCAAGAGACCCAGTACTTC
V gene: TRBV5-1; J gene: TRBJ2-1; D gene: NA; clone size: NA; CDR3 length: 16; CDR3 protein: CASSLGSLGVYNEQFF; CDR3 DNA: TGCGCCAGCAGCTTGGGATCCCTAGGCGTCTACAATGAGCAGTTCTTC
V gene: TRBV5-1; J gene: TRBJ1-1; D gene: TRBD1; clone size: NA; CDR3 length: 14; CDR3 protein: CASSWGDRATEAFF; CDR3 DNA: TGCGCCAGCAGCTGGGGGGACAGGGCCACTGAAGCTTTCTTT
V gene: TRBV21-1; J gene: TRBJ1-4; D gene: NA; clone size: NA; CDR3 length: 13; CDR3 protein: CASSPRYSEKLFF; CDR3 DNA: TGTGCCAGCAGCCCTCGCTACAGTGAAAAACTGTTTTTT
V gene: TRBV9; J gene: TRBJ1-3; D gene: NA; clone size: once; CDR3 length: 16; CDR3 protein: CASSVEQGSFGNTIYF; CDR3 DNA: TGTGCCAGCAGCGTAGAGCAGGGAAGTTTCGGAAACACCATATATTTT
V gene: TRBV5-1; J gene: TRBJ1-1; D gene: NA; clone size: NA; CDR3 length: 14; CDR3 protein: CASSAGTPNTEAFF; CDR3 DNA: TGCGCCAGCAGCGCCGGGACACCGAACACTGAAGCTTTCTTT
V gene: TRBV5-5; J gene: TRBJ2-2; D gene: NA; clone size: NA; CDR3 length: 12; CDR3 protein: CASSLEAGELFF; CDR3 DNA: TGTGCCAGCAGCTTGGAGGCCGGGGAGCTGTTTTTT
V gene: TRBV30; J gene: TRBJ1-2; D gene: TRBD1; clone size: once; CDR3 length: 16; CDR3 protein: CAWSVLRGQGARGYTF; CDR3 DNA: TGTGCCTGGAGTGTCCTCCGGGGACAGGGGGCGCGTGGCTACACCTTC
V gene: TRBV6-2/TRBV6-3; J gene: TRBJ2-5; D gene: TRBD1; clone size: NA; CDR3 length: 13; CDR3 protein: CASSRQGGETQYF; CDR3 DNA: TGTGCCAGCAGTCGACAGGGCGGAGAGACCCAGTACTTC
V gene: TRBV6-1; J gene: TRBJ2-1; D gene: NA; clone size: once; CDR3 length: 15; CDR3 protein: CASSEGIVSYNEQFF; CDR3 DNA: TGTGCCAGCAGTGAAGGTATTGTCTCCTACAATGAGCAGTTCTTC
V gene: TRBV2; J gene: TRBJ2-3; D gene: NA; clone size: NA; CDR3 length: 15; CDR3 protein: CASSVEASSTDTQYF; CDR3 DNA: TGTGCCAGCAGTGTCGAGGCTTCAAGTACAGATACGCAGTATTTT
V gene: TRBV19; J gene: TRBJ1-1; D gene: TRBD1; clone size: NA; CDR3 length: 14; CDR3 protein: CASRVRDRHTEAFF; CDR3 DNA: TGTGCCAGTAGGGTCCGGGACAGGCACACTGAAGCTTTCTTT
V gene: TRBV11-3; J gene: TRBJ1-1; D gene: NA; clone size: NA; CDR3 length: 14; CDR3 protein: CASSLAPRGTEAFF; CDR3 DNA: TGTGCCAGCAGCTTAGCACCCCGAGGCACTGAAGCTTTCTTT
V gene: TRBV6-5; J gene: TRBJ2-7; D gene: TRBD1; clone size: NA; CDR3 length: 14; CDR3 protein: CASSYLQGFHEQYF; CDR3 DNA: TGTGCCAGCAGTTACTTACAGGGGTTCCACGAGCAGTACTTC
V gene: TRBV18; J gene: TRBJ2-5; D gene: NA; clone size: NA; CDR3 length: 11; CDR3 protein: CASSPEETQYF; CDR3 DNA: TGTGCCAGCTCACCAGAGGAGACCCAGTACTTC
V gene: TRBV7-9; J gene: TRBJ1-2; D gene: NA; clone size: NA; CDR3 length: 13; CDR3 protein: CASSLSANYGYTF; CDR3 DNA: TGTGCCAGCAGCTTGAGTGCTAACTATGGCTACACCTTC
V gene: TRBV6-2/TRBV6-3; J gene: TRBJ1-2; D gene: NA; clone size: NA; CDR3 length: 12; CDR3 protein: CASSQAGDGYTF; CDR3 DNA: TGTGCCAGCAGTCAAGCAGGGGATGGCTACACCTTC
V gene: TRBV6-1; J gene: TRBJ1-1; D gene: NA; clone size: NA; CDR3 length: 15; CDR3 protein: CASSEVGGKGAEAFF; CDR3 DNA: TGTGCCAGCAGTGAAGTCGGGGGGAAGGGGGCTGAAGCTTTCTTT
V gene: TRBV15; J gene: TRBJ2-7; D gene: NA; clone size: few; CDR3 length: 15; CDR3 protein: CATSRGRLVSYEQYF; CDR3 DNA: TGTGCCACCAGCAGAGGTCGACTAGTATCCTACGAGCAGTACTTC